The entry below describes one TCR beta chain. The antigen remains undetermined. Regions amplified from RNA transcripts were the TCR beta CDR3 regions. Using the HTBI primer set, a first-round RT-PCR was run on the TCR CDR3. TCRdb reprocessed the multiplex PCR reads with MiXCR, giving one entry per CDR3 protein. Altogether approximately 700,000 distinct CDR3 sequences are present, 45% being singletons, with the ten largest covering under 8.5%. This sample is drawn from a study of T cells in Graves' hyperthyroidism and ophthalmopathy. Clinical symptoms, serum thyroxine, TRAb, thyroid ultrasound and orbital computed tomography established diagnosis. The V gene's germline CDR1 is SQVTM and CDR2 ANQGSEA. The CDR3 totals 13 residues. V lost 8 bases and J 3 bases, leaving 14 bases between the germline ends. The study, taken as a whole, reports: Model-based prediction identified ophthalmopathy a median approximately 6 months prior to its onset.

Material: peripheral blood or thyroid tissue (not recorded which). This TCR was recovered from an adult man with Graves' disease, either hyperthyroidism or ophthalmopathy (not recorded which). V and J are TRBV29-1 and TRBJ1-5; maybe TRBD1 (6 bases). In DNA form, the CDR3 reads TGCAGCTCAGGGCAGGGGAACAATCAGCCCCAGCATTTT. Translation: CSSGQGNNQPQHF.